The TCR beta chain under discussion was sequenced for a study of T cell repertoires in cytomegalovirus infection. Study context: Evidence of both CMV infection and a matching HLA type came from public TCR beta signatures.

Via MiXCR, TCRdb re-called the reads, giving one row per CDR3 protein. The repertoire includes some 500,000 distinct CDR3 sequences, almost 40% of them detected once, and 48% sits in the top ten. This clonotype was recorded at least ten times. As yet, its antigen is unknown. Per the germline V gene, CDR1 is SGHVS and CDR2 is FNYEAQ. The CDR3 is 13 amino acids. The V end was cut by 5 bases, the J end by 13 bases, with 18 bases between. The chain combines TRBV7-6 with TRBJ2-1; TRBD2 is a possible D gene (6 bases). This receptor was identified in a human donor in good health (CMV status not recorded). Some clones in this sample may be carry-over from other donors' samples. Sequencing was performed on cultured PBMCs, taken from culture after CMV antigen stimulation. The CDR3 DNA reads as TGTGCCAGCAGCCCCGGAGGGGCTAGAACTCAGTTCTTC. It is translated as CASSPGGARTQFF.